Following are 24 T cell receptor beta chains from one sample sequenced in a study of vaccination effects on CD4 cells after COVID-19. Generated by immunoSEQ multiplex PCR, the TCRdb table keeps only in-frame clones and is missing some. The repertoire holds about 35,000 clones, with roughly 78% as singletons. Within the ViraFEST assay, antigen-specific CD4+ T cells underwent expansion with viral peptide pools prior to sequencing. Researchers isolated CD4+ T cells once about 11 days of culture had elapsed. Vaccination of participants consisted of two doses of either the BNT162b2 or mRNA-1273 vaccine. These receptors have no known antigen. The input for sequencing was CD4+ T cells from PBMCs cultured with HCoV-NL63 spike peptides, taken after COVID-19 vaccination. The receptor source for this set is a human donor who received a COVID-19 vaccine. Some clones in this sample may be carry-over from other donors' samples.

CDR3 residues: CASSGEGPYEKLFF. The CDR3 DNA reads as TGCGCCAGCAGCGGGGAGGGACCGTATGAAAAACTGTTTTTT. The rearrangement links TRBV5-1 to TRBJ1-4; D possibly corresponds to TRBD1 (5 bases). Germline assignment: CDR1 SGHRS and CDR2 YFSETQ. V shed 4 bases and J shed 6 bases, with 13 bases lying between them. The CDR3 length is 14 residues.

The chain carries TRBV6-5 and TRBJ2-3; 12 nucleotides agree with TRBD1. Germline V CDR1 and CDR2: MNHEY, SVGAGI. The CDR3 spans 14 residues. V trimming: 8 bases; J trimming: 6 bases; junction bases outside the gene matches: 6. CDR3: CASGDRGHFDTQYF. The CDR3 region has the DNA TGTGCCAGCGGGGACAGGGGGCATTTTGATACGCAGTATTTT.

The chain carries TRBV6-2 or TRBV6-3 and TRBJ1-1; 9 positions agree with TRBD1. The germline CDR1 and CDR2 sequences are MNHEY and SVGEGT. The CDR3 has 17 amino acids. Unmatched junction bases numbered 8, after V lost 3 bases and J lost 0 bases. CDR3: CASSYSGTGFLNTEAFF. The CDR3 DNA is TGTGCCAGCAGTTATTCCGGGACAGGGTTCTTGAACACTGAAGCTTTCTTT.

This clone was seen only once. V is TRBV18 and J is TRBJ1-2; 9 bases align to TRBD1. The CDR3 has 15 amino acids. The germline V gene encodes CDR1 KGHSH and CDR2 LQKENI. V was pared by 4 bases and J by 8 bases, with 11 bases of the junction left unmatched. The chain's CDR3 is CASSLGQGTSRGYTF. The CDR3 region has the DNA TGTGCCAGCTCACTCGGACAGGGGACATCAAGAGGCTACACCTTC.

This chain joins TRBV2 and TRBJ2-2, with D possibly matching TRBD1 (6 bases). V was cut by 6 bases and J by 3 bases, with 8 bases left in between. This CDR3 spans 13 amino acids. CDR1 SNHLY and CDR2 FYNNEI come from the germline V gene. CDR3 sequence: CASRTGYTGELFF. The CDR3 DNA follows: TGTGCCAGCAGGACAGGCTACACCGGGGAGCTGTTTTTT.

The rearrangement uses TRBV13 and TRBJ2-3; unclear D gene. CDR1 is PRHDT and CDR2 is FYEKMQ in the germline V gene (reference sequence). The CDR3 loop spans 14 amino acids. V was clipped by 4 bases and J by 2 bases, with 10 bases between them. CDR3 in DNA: TGTGCCAGCAGCTCTCGGGTCTTCACAGATACGCAGTATTTT. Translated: CASSSRVFTDTQYF.

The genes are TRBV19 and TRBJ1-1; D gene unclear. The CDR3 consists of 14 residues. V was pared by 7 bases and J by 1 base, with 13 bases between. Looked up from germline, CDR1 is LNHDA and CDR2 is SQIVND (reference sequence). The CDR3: CASMRTAKNTEAFF. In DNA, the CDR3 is TGTGCCAGTATGAGAACAGCGAAGAACACTGAAGCTTTCTTT. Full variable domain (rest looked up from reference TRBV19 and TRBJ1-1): DGGITQSPKYLFRKEGQNVTLSCEQNLNHDAMYWYRQDPGQGLRLIYYSQIVNDFQKGDIAEGYSVSREKKESFPLTVTSAQKNPTAFYLCASMRTAKNTEAFFGQGTRLTVV.

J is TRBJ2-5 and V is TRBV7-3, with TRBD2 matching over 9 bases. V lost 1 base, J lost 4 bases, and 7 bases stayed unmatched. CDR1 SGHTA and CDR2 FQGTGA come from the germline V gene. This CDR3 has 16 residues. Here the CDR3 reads CASSLRRGGLAETQYF. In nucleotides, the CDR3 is TGTGCCAGCAGCTTAAGGCGGGGGGGCCTTGCAGAGACCCAGTACTTC.

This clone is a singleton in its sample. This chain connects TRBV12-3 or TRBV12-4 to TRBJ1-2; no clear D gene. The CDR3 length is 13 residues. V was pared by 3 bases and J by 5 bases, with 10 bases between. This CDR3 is CASSFGEKYGYTF. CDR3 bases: TGTGCCAGCAGTTTCGGGGAGAAGTATGGCTACACCTTC.

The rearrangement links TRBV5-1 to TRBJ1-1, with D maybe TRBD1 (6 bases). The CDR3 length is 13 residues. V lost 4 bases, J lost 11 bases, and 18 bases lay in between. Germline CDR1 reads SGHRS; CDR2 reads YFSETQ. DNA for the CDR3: TGCGCCAGCAGCCGAGAGGACAGAGGGGTGGCTTTCTTT. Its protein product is CASSREDRGVAFF.

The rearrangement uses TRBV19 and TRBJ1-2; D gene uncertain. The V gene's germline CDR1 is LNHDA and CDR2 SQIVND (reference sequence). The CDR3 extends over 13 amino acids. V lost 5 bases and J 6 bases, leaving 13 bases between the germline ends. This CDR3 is CASSRWVSDGYTF. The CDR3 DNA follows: TGTGCCAGTAGTCGCTGGGTCAGTGATGGCTACACCTTC. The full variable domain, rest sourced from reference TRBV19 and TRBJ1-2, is DGGITQSPKYLFRKEGQNVTLSCEQNLNHDAMYWYRQDPGQGLRLIYYSQIVNDFQKGDIAEGYSVSREKKESFPLTVTSAQKNPTAFYLCASSRWVSDGYTFGSGTRLTVV.

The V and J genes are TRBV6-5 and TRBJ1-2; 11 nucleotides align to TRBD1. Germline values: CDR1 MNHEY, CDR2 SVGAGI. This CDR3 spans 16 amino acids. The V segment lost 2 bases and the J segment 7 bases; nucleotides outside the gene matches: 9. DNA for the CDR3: TGTGCCAGCAGTTACGGCCCGGGGACAGGGGGTTTTGGCTACACCTTC. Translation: CASSYGPGTGGFGYTF.

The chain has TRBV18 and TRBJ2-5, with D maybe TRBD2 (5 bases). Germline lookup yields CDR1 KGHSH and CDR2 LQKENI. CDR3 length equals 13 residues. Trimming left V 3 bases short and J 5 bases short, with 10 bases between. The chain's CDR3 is CASSPGIRETQYF. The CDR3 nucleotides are TGTGCCAGCTCACCCGGGATTAGGGAGACCCAGTACTTC.

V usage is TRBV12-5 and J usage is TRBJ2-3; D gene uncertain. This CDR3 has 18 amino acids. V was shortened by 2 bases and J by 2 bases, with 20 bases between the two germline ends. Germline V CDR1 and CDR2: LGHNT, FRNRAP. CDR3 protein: CASGLLADGEIHTDTQYF. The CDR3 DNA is TGTGCTAGTGGTTTGCTCGCGGACGGCGAGATACACACAGATACGCAGTATTTT.

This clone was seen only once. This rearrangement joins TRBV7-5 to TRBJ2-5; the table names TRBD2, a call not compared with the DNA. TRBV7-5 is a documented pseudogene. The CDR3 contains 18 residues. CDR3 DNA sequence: TGTGCCAGAAGCTTCCAACGACTAGCGGGGGTATCTCTAGAGACCCAGTACTTC. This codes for CARSFQRLAGVSLETQYF.

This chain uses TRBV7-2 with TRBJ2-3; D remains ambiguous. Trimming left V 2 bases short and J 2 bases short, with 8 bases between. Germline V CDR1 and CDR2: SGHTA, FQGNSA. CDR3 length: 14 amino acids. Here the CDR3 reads CASSLRQTTDTQYF. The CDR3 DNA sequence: TGTGCCAGCAGCTTACGGCAGACCACAGATACGCAGTATTTT.

Here the CDR3 reads CASSLLSPSTDTQYF. The CDR3 DNA follows: TGTGCCAGCTCACTTCTCTCCCCCAGCACAGATACGCAGTATTTT. The V call is TRBV18, the J call TRBJ2-3; D is uncertain. CDR3 length: 15 residues. Trimming stripped 4 bases from V and 0 bases from J, with 11 bases between. Germline V lookup: CDR1 KGHSH, CDR2 LQKENI.

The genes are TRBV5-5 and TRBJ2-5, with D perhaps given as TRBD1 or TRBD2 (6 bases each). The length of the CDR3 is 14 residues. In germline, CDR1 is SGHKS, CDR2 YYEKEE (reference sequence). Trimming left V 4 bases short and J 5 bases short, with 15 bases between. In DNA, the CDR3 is TGTGCCAGCAGCCAACCGGGGGCGCGGGAGACCCAGTACTTC. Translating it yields CASSQPGARETQYF.

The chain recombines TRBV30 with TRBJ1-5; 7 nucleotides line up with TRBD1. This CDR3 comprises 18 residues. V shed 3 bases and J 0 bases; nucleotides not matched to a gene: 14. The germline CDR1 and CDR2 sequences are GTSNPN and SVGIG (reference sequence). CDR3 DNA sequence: TGTGCCTGGAGCGTTGGAAGGACAGGCCTATTTAGCAATCAGCCCCAGCATTTT. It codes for CAWSVGRTGLFSNQPQHF.

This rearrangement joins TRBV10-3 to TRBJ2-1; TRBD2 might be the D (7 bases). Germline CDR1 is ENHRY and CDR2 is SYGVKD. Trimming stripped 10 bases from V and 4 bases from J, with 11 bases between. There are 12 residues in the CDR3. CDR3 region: CATGGQYNEQFF. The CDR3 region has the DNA TGTGCCACCGGGGGGCAGTACAATGAGCAGTTCTTC.

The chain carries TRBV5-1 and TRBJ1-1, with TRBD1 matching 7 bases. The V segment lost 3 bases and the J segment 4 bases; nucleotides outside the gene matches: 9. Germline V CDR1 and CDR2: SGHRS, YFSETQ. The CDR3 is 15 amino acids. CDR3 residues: CASSWDRTGGTEAFF. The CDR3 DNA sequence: TGCGCCAGCAGCTGGGATAGGACAGGCGGCACTGAAGCTTTCTTT.

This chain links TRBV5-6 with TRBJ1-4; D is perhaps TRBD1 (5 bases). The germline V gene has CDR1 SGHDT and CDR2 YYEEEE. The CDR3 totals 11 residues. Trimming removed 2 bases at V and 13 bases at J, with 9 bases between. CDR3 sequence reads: CASSFGQLLFF. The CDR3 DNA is TGTGCCAGCAGCTTTGGACAATTACTGTTTTTT. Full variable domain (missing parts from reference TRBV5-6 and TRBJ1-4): DAGVTQSPTHLIKTRGQQVTLRCSPKSGHDTVSWYQQALGQGPQFIFQYYEEEERQRGNFPDRFSGHQFPNYSSELNVNALLLGDSALYLCASSFGQLLFFGSGTQLSVL.

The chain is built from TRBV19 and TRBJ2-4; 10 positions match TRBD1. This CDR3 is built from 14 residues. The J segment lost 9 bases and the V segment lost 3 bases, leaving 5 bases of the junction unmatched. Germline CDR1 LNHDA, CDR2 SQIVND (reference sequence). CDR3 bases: TGTGCCAGTAGTATTGTGGGACAGGGGCCCATTCAGTACTTC. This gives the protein CASSIVGQGPIQYF. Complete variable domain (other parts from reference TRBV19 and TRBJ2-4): DGGITQSPKYLFRKEGQNVTLSCEQNLNHDAMYWYRQDPGQGLRLIYYSQIVNDFQKGDIAEGYSVSREKKESFPLTVTSAQKNPTAFYLCASSIVGQGPIQYFGAGTRLSVL.

As DNA, the CDR3 is TGTGCCACCAGTGATCCTGCAGGGGGCCGCACAGATACGCAGTATTTT. It encodes CATSDPAGGRTDTQYF. The rearrangement links TRBV24-1 to TRBJ2-3, with 8 bases lining up with TRBD1. Unmatched junction bases numbered 5, after V lost 3 bases and J lost 1 base. Per germline, CDR1 KGHDR and CDR2 SFDVKD. This CDR3 spans 16 amino acids.